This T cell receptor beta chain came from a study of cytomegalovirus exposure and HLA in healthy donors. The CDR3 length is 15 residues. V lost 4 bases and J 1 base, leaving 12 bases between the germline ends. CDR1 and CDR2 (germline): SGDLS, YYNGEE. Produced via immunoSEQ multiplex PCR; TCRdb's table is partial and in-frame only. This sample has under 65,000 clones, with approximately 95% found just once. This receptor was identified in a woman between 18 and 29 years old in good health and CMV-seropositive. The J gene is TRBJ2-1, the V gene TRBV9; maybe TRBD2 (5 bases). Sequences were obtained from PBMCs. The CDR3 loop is CASSRFEGSYNEQFF. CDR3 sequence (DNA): TGTGCCAGCAGCCGTTTTGAGGGTTCCTACAATGAGCAGTTCTTC.